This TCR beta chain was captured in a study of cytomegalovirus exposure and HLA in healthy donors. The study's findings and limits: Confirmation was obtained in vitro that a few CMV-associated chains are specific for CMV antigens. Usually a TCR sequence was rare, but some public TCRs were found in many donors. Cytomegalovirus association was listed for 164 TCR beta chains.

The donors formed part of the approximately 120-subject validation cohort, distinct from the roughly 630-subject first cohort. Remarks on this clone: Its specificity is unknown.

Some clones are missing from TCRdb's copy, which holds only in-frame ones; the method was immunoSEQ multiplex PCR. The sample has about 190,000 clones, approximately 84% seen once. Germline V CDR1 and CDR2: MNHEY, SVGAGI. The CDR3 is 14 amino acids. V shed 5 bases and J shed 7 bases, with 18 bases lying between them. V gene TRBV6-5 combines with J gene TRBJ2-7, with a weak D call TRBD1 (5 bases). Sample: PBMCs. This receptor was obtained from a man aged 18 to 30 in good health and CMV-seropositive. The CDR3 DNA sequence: TGTGCCAGCAGTCCCCAGGGTCTCTTCGGGGAGCAGTACTTC. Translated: CASSPQGLFGEQYF.